These 13 T cell receptor beta chains were all obtained from the same sample, sequenced in a study of CD8 T cells in Susac syndrome. When the RNA was reverse transcribed, random hexamers were used with an input of about 0.5 to 1 ug. MiXCR was run by TCRdb on the immunoSEQ multiplex PCR reads, yielding one entry per CDR3 protein. The sample carries about 280,000 distinct CDR3 sequences, about 88% recorded once. The sequencing input was CD8+ T cells from PBMCs. These receptors originate from a human donor with multiple sclerosis.

This chain uses TRBV20-1 with TRBJ2-5; tentatively, D is TRBD1 (5 bases). With 6 bases removed from V and 2 bases from J, the gap between germline ends came to 10 bases. CDR1 and CDR2 (germline): DFQATT, SNEGSKA (reference sequence). The CDR3 totals 12 residues. The CDR3 DNA sequence: TGCAGTGCCCCCGACAGTCAAGAGACCCAGTACTTC. It translates to CSAPDSQETQYF.

This rearrangement joins TRBV7-3 to TRBJ1-1; possible D gene TRBD1, 5 bases. CDR1 and CDR2 (germline): SGHTA, FQGTGA. V dropped 5 bases and J dropped 3 bases, with 16 bases sitting between them. The CDR3 is 15 residues long. CDR3 sequence reads: CASSLSAAGHTEAFF. CDR3 nucleotides: TGTGCCAGCAGCCTCTCCGCGGCGGGACACACTGAAGCTTTCTTT.

V and J are TRBV20-1 and TRBJ1-1, with D possibly matching TRBD1 (5 bases). Deletions cut 1 base from V and 5 bases from J, with 23 bases between. Looked up from germline, CDR1 is DFQATT and CDR2 is SNEGSKA (reference sequence). CDR3 length: 17 residues. The CDR3, as DNA: TGCAGTGCTAGAGGGATATCCGGGGGATTACGACGGACTGAAGCTTTCTTT. Translation: CSARGISGGLRRTEAFF.

The chain combines TRBV19 with TRBJ1-1, with no clear D. V lost 8 bases to trimming and J lost 4 bases, with 17 bases between them. This CDR3 contains 14 residues. The V gene's germline CDR1 is LNHDA and CDR2 SQIVND (reference sequence). CDR3 bases: TGTGCCAGTGGAGCCCGAAGTACCTTCACTGAAGCTTTCTTT. It encodes CASGARSTFTEAFF.

The chain has TRBV5-6 and TRBJ2-5; 9 bases fit TRBD2. Germline CDR1 reads SGHDT; CDR2 reads YYEEEE. V was clipped by 0 bases and J by 4 bases; unmatched bases: 16. The CDR3 has 19 amino acids. As DNA, the CDR3 is TGTGCCAGCAGCTTGGCGCCGACTAGCGGAAGAAGATGGCGAGAGACCCAGTACTTC. Its translation is CASSLAPTSGRRWRETQYF.

This clonotype was counted a few times. Compared with germline, one end of the junction differs, possibly owing to a read error. V is TRBV27 and J is TRBJ2-2, with 7 bases identical to TRBD2. This CDR3 has 13 amino acids. Germline CDR1 is MNHEY and CDR2 is SMNVEV (reference sequence). The CDR3: CASSGGRAGELFF. DNA for the CDR3: TGTGCCAGCAGTGGAGGGAGGGCCGGGGAGCTTTTTTTT.

In this sample, this clonotype turned up once. The chain couples TRBV27 to TRBJ2-5; TRBD1 is a possible D gene (5 bases). V shed 5 bases and J shed 5 bases, with 18 bases lying between them. Per the germline V gene, CDR1 is MNHEY and CDR2 is SMNVEV (reference sequence). This CDR3 spans 15 amino acids. CDR3 nucleotides: TGTGCCAGCAGTCTCGGGTATGGGGCTTGGGAGACCCAGTACTTC. Its protein is CASSLGYGAWETQYF.

This chain joins TRBV9 and TRBJ2-1; D remains ambiguous. The CDR3 loop spans 13 amino acids. The V and J ends lost 3 bases and 5 bases respectively, with 9 bases between them. Germline loops: CDR1 SGDLS, CDR2 YYNGEE. The CDR3 sequence is CASSEVGDNEQFF. In DNA form, the CDR3 reads TGTGCCAGCAGCGAGGTCGGAGACAATGAGCAGTTCTTC. The full variable domain, completed using reference TRBV9 and TRBJ2-1, is DSGVTQTPKHLITATGQRVTLRCSPRSGDLSVYWYQQSLDQGLQFLIQYYNGEERAKGNILERFSAQQFPDLHSELNLSSLELGDSALYFCASSEVGDNEQFFGPGTRLTVL.

CDR3 bases: TGCAGTGCCACTTCCGGGACTCGCTCTGGAAACACCATATATTTT. Translating gives CSATSGTRSGNTIYF. The chain links TRBV20-1 to TRBJ1-3; weak D call: TRBD1 (5 bases). Looked up from germline, CDR1 is DFQATT and CDR2 is SNEGSKA (reference sequence). The V end was cut by 6 bases, the J end by 0 bases, with 15 bases between. The CDR3 length is 15 residues.

The J gene is TRBJ1-1, the V gene TRBV27; no definite D call. Trimming pared 6 bases from V and 1 base from J, leaving 12 bases between. In germline, CDR1 is MNHEY, CDR2 SMNVEV (reference sequence). The CDR3 sequence is 14 residues long. CDR3 nucleotides: TGTGCCAGCAGGTTTGGGGAAGGGAACACTGAAGCTTTCTTT. It is translated as CASRFGEGNTEAFF.

V usage is TRBV10-3 and J usage is TRBJ1-6, with TRBD1 matching 9 bases. Per germline, CDR1 ENHRY and CDR2 SYGVKD. The trim removed 3 bases at V and 8 bases at J, leaving 5 bases unmatched. The CDR3 extends over 15 amino acids. CDR3 region: CAISERQGVDSPLHF. CDR3 bases: TGTGCCATCAGTGAACGACAGGGGGTGGATTCACCCCTCCACTTT.

V is TRBV7-9 and J is TRBJ1-2, with 9 bases that match TRBD1. Germline CDR1 and CDR2: SEHNR and FQNEAQ (reference sequence). CDR3 length equals 17 residues. Unmatched junction bases numbered 10, after V lost 3 bases and J lost 2 bases. Here the CDR3 reads CASSLPKGTGYNYGYTF. The CDR3 DNA reads TGTGCCAGCAGCTTGCCGAAAGGGACAGGGTACAACTATGGCTACACCTTC.

V gene TRBV30 combines with J gene TRBJ1-5; TRBD1 is a possible D gene (6 bases). Between the trimmed V and J ends, which lost 0 bases and 7 bases, there was a span of 16 bases. The CDR3 length is 15 residues. Germline loops: CDR1 GTSNPN, CDR2 SVGIG (reference sequence). The chain's CDR3 is CAWSVQGGGWQPQHF. The CDR3 region has the DNA TGTGCCTGGAGTGTACAGGGTGGGGGATGGCAGCCCCAGCATTTT.